This entry describes one TCR beta chain. No antigen is known for it. The germline V and J ends were trimmed by 5 bases and 3 bases, with 8 bases remaining between them. Germline V lookup: CDR1 SGHRS, CDR2 YFSETQ. This CDR3 comprises 12 residues. This entry is derived from a study of cytomegalovirus exposure and HLA in healthy donors. Findings and caveats of the study: An analysis that was carried out later associated 15,000 to 20,000 TCR beta sequences with HLA alleles at 0.05 false discovery rate.

PCR primers comprised 60 Vbeta and 13 Jbeta primers. TCRdb's table, derived via immunoSEQ multiplex PCR, lists solely in-frame clones and lacks some. The sample records 65,000 to 100,000 clones, approximately 79% being singletons. Source material: PBMCs. The TCR originated in a female donor in good health and CMV-seronegative. The chain is built from TRBV5-1 and TRBJ1-1, with D perhaps TRBD1 (5 bases). The CDR3 coding sequence is TGCGCCAGCAGGGGGCAGGACACTGAAGCTTTCTTT. Its translation is CASRGQDTEAFF.